This T cell receptor (beta chain) emerged from a study of T cells after yellow fever vaccination. Study details: When fractions had low cell numbers, they were prepared with SMART-Seq v4 Ultra Low Input. Study-wide points: Researchers cautioned that FACS-sorted repertoires could harbor abundant clonotypes contaminating from the bulk population. Only a minor proportion of clonotypes was detected across both CD4 and CD8 compartments.

Regarding this clonotype: No antigen is known for it.

Germline CDR1 reads SGHVS; CDR2 reads FQNEAQ. The CDR3 contains 14 residues. Trimming removed 5 bases from V and 2 bases from J, with 13 bases in between. A 5'RACE template-switching step, the method used to make TCR cDNA, added a universal primer site and UMIs. One entry per CDR3 protein, called by TCRdb with MiXCR from the 5' RACE reads. The data show around 500,000 distinct CDR3 sequences, around a fifth seen once. The TCR sequence derives from a man between 18 and 29 years old who received the YFV17D yellow fever vaccine. The chain employs TRBV7-8 and TRBJ2-7, with D perhaps matching TRBD2 (5 bases). Sequenced here: PBMCs, sampled more than 20 days after the first yellow fever vaccination. In DNA form, the CDR3 reads TGTGCCAGCAGCCCAAACTGGGGAGCCTACGAGCAGTACTTC. Its translation is CASSPNWGAYEQYF.